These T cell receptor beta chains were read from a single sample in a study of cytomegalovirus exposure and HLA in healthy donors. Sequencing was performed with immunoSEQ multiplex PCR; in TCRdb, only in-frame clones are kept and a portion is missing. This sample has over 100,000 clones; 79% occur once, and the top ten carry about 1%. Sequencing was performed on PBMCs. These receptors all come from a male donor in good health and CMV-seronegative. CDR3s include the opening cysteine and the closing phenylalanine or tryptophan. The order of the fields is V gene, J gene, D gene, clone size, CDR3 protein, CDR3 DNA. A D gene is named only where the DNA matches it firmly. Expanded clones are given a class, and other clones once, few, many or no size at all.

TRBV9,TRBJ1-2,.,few,CASSERGMDYGYTF,TGTGCCAGCAGCGAGCGGGGGATGGACTATGGCTACACCTTC
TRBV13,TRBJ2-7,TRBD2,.,CASSRIAGDYSYEQYF,TGTGCCAGCAGCCGAATAGCGGGGGACTATTCCTACGAGCAGTACTTC
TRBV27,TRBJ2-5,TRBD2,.,CASSLSSGGLQETQYF,TGTGCCAGCAGTTTATCAAGCGGGGGGCTTCAAGAGACCCAGTACTTC
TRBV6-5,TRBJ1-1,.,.,CASSYVKNTEAFF,TGTGCCAGCAGTTACGTAAAGAACACTGAAGCTTTCTTT
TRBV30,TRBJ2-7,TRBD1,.,CAGSPGQGDEQYF,TGTGCCGGTTCCCCGGGACAGGGAGACGAGCAGTACTTC
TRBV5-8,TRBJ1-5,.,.,CASNRGTDYSNQPQHF,TGTGCCAGCAACCGGGGGACGGATTATAGCAATCAGCCCCAGCATTTT
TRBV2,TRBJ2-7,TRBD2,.,CASKKRGGFYEQYF,TGTGCCAGCAAAAAGCGGGGGGGGTTTTACGAGCAGTACTTC
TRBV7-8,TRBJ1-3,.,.,CASSLAGQGNTIYF,TGTGCCAGCAGCTTAGCAGGGCAGGGGAACACCATATATTTT
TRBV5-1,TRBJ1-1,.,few,CASSLGGSLDTEAFF,TGCGCCAGCAGCTTGGGCGGGAGTTTGGACACTGAAGCTTTCTTT
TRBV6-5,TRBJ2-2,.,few,CASSMGGGELFF,TGTGCCAGCAGTATGGGGGGTGGGGAGCTGTTTTTT
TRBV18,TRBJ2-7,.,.,CASSPPTSVKQYF,TGTGCCAGCTCACCACCTACATCAGTTAAGCAGTACTTC
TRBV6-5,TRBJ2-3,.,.,CASSYSNRDTQYF,TGTGCCAGCAGTTACTCTAACAGAGATACGCAGTATTTT
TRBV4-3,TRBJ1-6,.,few,CASSRRTEGVSPLHF,TGCGCCAGCAGTCGCAGGACGGAAGGGGTATCTCCCCTCCACTTT
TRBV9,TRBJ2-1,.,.,CASSPVSSGSYNEQFF,TGTGCCAGCAGCCCCGTGAGTAGCGGCTCCTACAATGAGCAGTTCTTC
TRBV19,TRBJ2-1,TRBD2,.,CASSIPHTGGPVEQFF,TGTGCCAGTAGTATACCCCACACGGGGGGGCCGGTTGAGCAGTTCTTC
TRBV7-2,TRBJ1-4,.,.,CASSFLDAEKLFF,TGTGCCAGCAGCTTCCTAGACGCTGAAAAACTGTTTTTT
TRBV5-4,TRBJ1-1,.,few,CASSLTMEKEAFF,TGTGCCAGCAGCTTGACGATGGAGAAGGAAGCTTTCTTT
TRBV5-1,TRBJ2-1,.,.,CASGLAGGFYNEQFF,TGCGCCAGCGGCTTGGCCGGCGGGTTCTACAATGAGCAGTTCTTC
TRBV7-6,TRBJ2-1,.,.,CASSLAPVIIGTSYNEQFF,TGTGCCAGCAGCTTAGCCCCCGTGATCATCGGGACAAGCTACAATGAGCAGTTCTTC
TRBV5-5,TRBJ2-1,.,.,CASSLDWSRQYNEQFF,TGTGCCAGCAGCTTGGACTGGAGTAGACAGTACAATGAGCAGTTCTTC
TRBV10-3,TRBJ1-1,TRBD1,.,CAISRTGLGNTEAFF,TGTGCCATCAGTCGGACAGGGTTGGGGAACACTGAAGCTTTCTTT
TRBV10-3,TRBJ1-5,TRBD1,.,CAIARDRGAGQPQHF,TGTGCCATCGCTAGGGACAGGGGTGCGGGTCAGCCCCAGCATTTT
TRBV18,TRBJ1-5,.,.,CASSPKTVGNQPQHF,TGTGCCAGCTCACCGAAGACAGTAGGCAATCAGCCCCAGCACTTT
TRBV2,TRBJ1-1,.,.,CASSEAATMNTEAFF,TGTGCCAGCAGTGAGGCGGCAACAATGAACACTGAAGCTTTCTTT
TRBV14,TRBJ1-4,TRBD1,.,CASSQLDRVGEKLFF,TGTGCCAGCAGCCAACTAGACAGGGTTGGTGAAAAACTGTTTTTT
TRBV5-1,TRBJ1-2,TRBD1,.,CASSLVTGVGGYTF,TGCGCCAGCAGCTTGGTGACAGGGGTGGGAGGCTACACCTTC
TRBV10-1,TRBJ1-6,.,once,CASSEGSGGNSPLHF,TGCGCCAGCAGTGAAGGGAGCGGGGGAAATTCACCCCTCCACTTT
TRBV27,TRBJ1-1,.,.,CASRLRMNTEAFF,TGTGCCAGCAGACTTAGAATGAACACTGAAGCTTTCTTT
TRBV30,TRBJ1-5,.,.,CAWTQGNQPQHF,TGTGCCTGGACCCAGGGGAATCAGCCCCAGCATTTT
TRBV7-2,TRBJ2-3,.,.,CASSFKAVGTDTQYF,TGTGCCAGCAGCTTTAAAGCGGTAGGCACAGATACGCAGTATTTT
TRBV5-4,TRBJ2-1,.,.,CASSFGQGGYNEQFF,TGTGCCAGCAGCTTTGGGCAGGGGGGCTACAATGAGCAGTTCTTC